These 17 T cell receptor beta chains were sequenced from one sample in a study of cytomegalovirus exposure and HLA in healthy donors. The PCR employed 60 Vbeta primers together with 13 Jbeta primers. Repertoires were generated with immunoSEQ multiplex PCR, while TCRdb's copy carries only in-frame clones and drops some. The repertoire holds around 110,000 clones, with roughly 80% as singletons. The sequenced sample was PBMCs. These receptors were collected from a man aged 30 to 39 in good health and CMV-seronegative.

This clone was counted once. CDR3 loop: CARKEHRKLNYGYTF. CDR3 coding DNA: TGTGCCAGAAAGGAACACAGAAAACTTAACTATGGCTACACCTTC. V usage is TRBV5-3 and J usage is TRBJ1-2; the D is unclear. TRBV5-3 is marked as an open reading frame, function uncertain. V lost 6 bases, J lost 1 base, and 16 bases lay in between. The CDR3 runs to 15 residues.

The rearrangement joins TRBV5-4 to TRBJ2-3, with a tentative D call TRBD2 (6 bases). Deletions cut 3 bases from V and 6 bases from J, with 17 bases between. The CDR3 length is 15 residues. The V gene's germline CDR1 is SGHNT and CDR2 YYREEE (reference sequence). The CDR3 nucleotides read TGTGCCAGCAGCTACCTTCCGGGACTGCCTGATACGCAGTATTTT. Its translation is CASSYLPGLPDTQYF.

The CDR3 loop reads CASSLGGGASYNEQFF. The CDR3 DNA reads as TGTGCCAGCAGCTTAGGTGGCGGGGCGTCCTACAATGAGCAGTTCTTC. The rearrangement links TRBV7-8 to TRBJ2-1; weak D call: TRBD2 (6 bases). Per germline, CDR1 SGHVS and CDR2 FQNEAQ. The CDR3 is made up of 16 amino acids. V lost 1 base to trimming and J lost 1 base, with 11 bases between them.

The rearrangement links TRBV7-9 to TRBJ2-6; 11 positions match TRBD1. V shed 4 bases and J 2 bases; nucleotides not matched to a gene: 7. Germline CDR1 reads SEHNR; CDR2 reads FQNEAQ (reference sequence). CDR3 length: 18 amino acids. CDR3 in amino acids: CASSWDRGYSTGANVLTF. CDR3 coding DNA: TGTGCCAGCAGCTGGGACAGGGGGTATTCAACTGGGGCCAACGTCCTGACTTTC.

This clone was recorded only once. The V call is TRBV5-6, the J call TRBJ1-6, with 9 bases lining up with TRBD1. The CDR3 length is 15 residues. V was pared by 0 bases and J by 10 bases, with 5 bases of the junction left unmatched. Germline assignment: CDR1 SGHDT and CDR2 YYEEEE. In DNA, the CDR3 is TGTGCCAGCAGCTTGGCCGGGACAGGGCACTCACCCCTCCACTTT. This codes for CASSLAGTGHSPLHF.

The J gene is TRBJ2-1, the V gene TRBV5-1; D is unresolved. V shed 2 bases and J shed 0 bases, with 6 bases lying between them. This CDR3 is 14 amino acids long. CDR1 is SGHRS and CDR2 is YFSETQ in the germline V gene. In nucleotides, the CDR3 is TGCGCCAGCAGCTTACAGAGCTCCTACAATGAGCAGTTCTTC. Protein: CASSLQSSYNEQFF. Together with reference TRBV5-1 and TRBJ2-1, the CDR3 gives the full variable domain: KAGVTQTPRYLIKTRGQQVTLSCSPISGHRSVSWYQQTPGQGLQFLFEYFSETQRNKGNFPGRFSGRQFSNSRSEMNVSTLELGDSALYLCASSLQSSYNEQFFGPGTRLTVL.

The chain links TRBV4-1 to TRBJ2-1; D might be TRBD1 (5 bases). V lost 0 bases to trimming and J lost 8 bases, with 20 bases between them. CDR1 is MGHRA, CDR2 YSYEKL, per germline. This CDR3 comprises 17 residues. Here the CDR3 DNA reads TGCGCCAGCAGCCAAGATTACCTGGCAGGGTCCGTCCATGAGCAGTTCTTC. Translating it yields CASSQDYLAGSVHEQFF.

The chain uses TRBV6-1 and TRBJ1-1; 8 bases align to TRBD1. From germline, CDR1 is MNHNS and CDR2 SASEGT. The CDR3 extends over 14 amino acids. V gave up 2 bases and J gave up 5 bases; unmatched junction bases: 4. CDR3 in DNA: TGTGCCAGCAGTGAAACAGGGGGAGGGACTGAAGCTTTCTTT. As protein: CASSETGGGTEAFF.

This clone was seen only a few times. This sequence joins TRBV7-8 and TRBJ2-5; TRBD2 matches 8 bases. V was pared by 5 bases and J by 4 bases, with 6 bases of the junction left unmatched. CDR3 length equals 14 residues. Germline V gene sequence: CDR1 SGHVS, CDR2 FQNEAQ. DNA of the CDR3: TGTGCCAGCAGCCCCGCGGGAGGTTTAGAGACCCAGTACTTC. The encoded protein is CASSPAGGLETQYF.

The V call is TRBV2, the J call TRBJ2-7, with 10 bases fitting TRBD2. The junction had 4 bases not matched to a gene; V was cut back by 7 bases and J by 4 bases. Germline CDR1 SNHLY, CDR2 FYNNEI. CDR3 length: 13 residues. As DNA, the CDR3 is TGTGCCAGCAATCCTAGCGGGAGTTACGAGCAGTACTTC. Translating gives CASNPSGSYEQYF.

The chain links TRBV1 to TRBJ2-3; the table gives TRBD2 as D, unverified against the DNA. TRBV1 is a pseudogene segment. The CDR3 has 11 amino acids. Here the CDR3 reads CTSSAISTQYF. The CDR3 bases are TGCACCAGCAGCGCGATATCAACGCAGTATTTT.

The chain has TRBV5-4 and TRBJ1-2; D is ambiguous. Germline lookup yields CDR1 SGHNT and CDR2 YYREEE (reference sequence). The CDR3 extends over 14 amino acids. Trimming cost V 2 bases and J 0 bases, with 8 bases left between them. The CDR3, as DNA: TGTGCCAGCAGCTTCGGGAATTCTAACTATGGCTACACCTTC. Amino acids: CASSFGNSNYGYTF. Variable domain in full (rest from reference TRBV5-4 and TRBJ1-2): ETGVTQSPTHLIKTRGQQVTLRCSSQSGHNTVSWYQQALGQGPQFIFQYYREEENGRGNFPPRFSGLQFPNYSSELNVNALELDDSALYLCASSFGNSNYGYTFGSGTRLTVV.

This clone came up once. The genes are TRBV5-6 and TRBJ2-1; tentative D call: TRBD1 (6 bases). Per the germline V gene, CDR1 is SGHDT and CDR2 is YYEEEE. The CDR3 extends over 14 amino acids. V was shortened by 2 bases and J by 0 bases, with 6 bases between the two germline ends. The CDR3 region is CASSLGGSYNEQFF. Here the CDR3 DNA reads TGTGCCAGCAGCTTAGGGGGCTCCTACAATGAGCAGTTCTTC.

The rearrangement links TRBV4-1 to TRBJ1-5, with 9 bases identical to TRBD1. CDR3 length: 22 residues. From germline, CDR1 is MGHRA and CDR2 YSYEKL. Trimming cost V 4 bases and J 0 bases; bases outside gene matches: 22. The CDR3 nucleotides read TGCGCCAGCAGCCCCATCAAAATCCTCCGGGACAGGGACCCTTATAGCAATCAGCCCCAGCATTTT. This translates into CASSPIKILRDRDPYSNQPQHF.

V usage is TRBV5-1 and J usage is TRBJ1-4; D unclear. The germline gives CDR1 SGHRS, CDR2 YFSETQ. This CDR3 comprises 14 residues. Trimming shortened V by 4 bases and J by 0 bases, and 7 bases separated the two germline ends. The CDR3 reads CASSEISTNEKLFF. CDR3 coding DNA: TGCGCCAGCAGCGAGATTTCAACTAATGAAAAACTGTTTTTT.

Only a few counts were recorded for this clone. The V call is TRBV15, the J call TRBJ2-6; D is uncertain. This CDR3 is built from 18 residues. V was trimmed by 5 bases and J by 0 bases, leaving 17 bases between them. Germline CDR1 is LNHNV and CDR2 is YYDKDF (reference sequence). The CDR3 reads CATSATDRGYSGANVLTF. As DNA, the CDR3 is TGTGCCACCAGCGCAACCGACCGCGGTTACTCTGGGGCCAACGTCCTGACTTTC.

The chain has TRBV18 and TRBJ2-7, with D uncertain. Looked up from germline, CDR1 is KGHSH and CDR2 is LQKENI. This CDR3 contains 13 residues. The ends were cut back, 3 bases at V and 3 bases at J, with 9 bases in the middle. CDR3 amino acids: CASSPPGDYEQYF. CDR3 DNA: TGTGCCAGCTCACCGCCCGGAGACTACGAGCAGTACTTC.